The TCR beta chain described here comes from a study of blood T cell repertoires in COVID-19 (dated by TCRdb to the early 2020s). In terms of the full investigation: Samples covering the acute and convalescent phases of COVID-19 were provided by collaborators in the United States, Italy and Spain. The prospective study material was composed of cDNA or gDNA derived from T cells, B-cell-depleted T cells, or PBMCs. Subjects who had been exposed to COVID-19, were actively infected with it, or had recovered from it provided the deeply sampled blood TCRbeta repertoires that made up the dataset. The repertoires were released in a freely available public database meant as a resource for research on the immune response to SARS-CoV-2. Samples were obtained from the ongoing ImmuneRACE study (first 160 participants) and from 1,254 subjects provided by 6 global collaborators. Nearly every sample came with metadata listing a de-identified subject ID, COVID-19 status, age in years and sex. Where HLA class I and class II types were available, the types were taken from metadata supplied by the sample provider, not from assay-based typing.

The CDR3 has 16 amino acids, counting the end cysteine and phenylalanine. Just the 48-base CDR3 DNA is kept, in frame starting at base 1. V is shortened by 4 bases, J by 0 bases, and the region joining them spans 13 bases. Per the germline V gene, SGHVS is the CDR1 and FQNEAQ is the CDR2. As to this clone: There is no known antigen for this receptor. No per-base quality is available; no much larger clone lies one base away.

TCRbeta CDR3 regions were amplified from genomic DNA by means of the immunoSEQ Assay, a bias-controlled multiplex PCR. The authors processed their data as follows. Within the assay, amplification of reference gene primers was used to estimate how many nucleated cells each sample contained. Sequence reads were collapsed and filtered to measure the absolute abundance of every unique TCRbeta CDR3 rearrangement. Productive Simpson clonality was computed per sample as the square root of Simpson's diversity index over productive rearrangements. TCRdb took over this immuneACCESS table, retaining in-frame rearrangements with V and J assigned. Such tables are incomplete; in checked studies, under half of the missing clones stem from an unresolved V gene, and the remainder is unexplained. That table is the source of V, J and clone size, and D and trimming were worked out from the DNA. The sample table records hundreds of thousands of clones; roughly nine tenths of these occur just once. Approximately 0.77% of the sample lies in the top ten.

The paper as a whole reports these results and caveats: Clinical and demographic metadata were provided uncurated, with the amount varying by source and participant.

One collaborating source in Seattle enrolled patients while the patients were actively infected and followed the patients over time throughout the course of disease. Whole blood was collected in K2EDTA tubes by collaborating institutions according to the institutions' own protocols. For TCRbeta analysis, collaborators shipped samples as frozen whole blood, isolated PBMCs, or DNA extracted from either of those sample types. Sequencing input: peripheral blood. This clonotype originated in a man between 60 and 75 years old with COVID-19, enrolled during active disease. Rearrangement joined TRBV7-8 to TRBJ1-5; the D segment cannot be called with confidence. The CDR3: CASSSRGEVSNQPQHF. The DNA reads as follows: TGTGCCAGCAGCTCCCGCGGGGAGGTTAGCAATCAGCCCCAGCATTTT.